These 2 T cell receptor beta chains were all obtained from the same sample, sequenced in a study of T-cell reconstitution after alpha-beta-depleted transplantation in children. Unique molecular identifiers featured in how the TCRbeta library was prepared. TCRdb redid the calling of the PCR reads with MiXCR, one entry per CDR3 protein. The sample contains hundreds of thousands of distinct CDR3 sequences, 20% to 30% of which appear only once. The input for sequencing was PBMCs, mostly from graft donor cells, taken 360 days after TCRalphabeta/CD19-depleted stem cell transplant. Receptors were obtained from a female patient between 2 and 15 years old who had a stem cell transplant for congenital amegakaryocytic thrombocytopenia, so the T cells may come from the graft donor.

V and J are TRBV7-3 and TRBJ2-2, with a weak D call TRBD1 (6 bases). The CDR3 has 15 amino acids. Trimming shortened V by 3 bases and J by 6 bases, and 14 bases separated the two germline ends. Germline values: CDR1 SGHTA, CDR2 FQGTGA. CDR3 DNA sequence: TGTGCCAGCAGCTTGGGGGCGCTCGGCGCCGGGGAGCTGTTTTTT. Amino acids: CASSLGALGAGELFF.

This chain joins TRBV4-1 and TRBJ2-5; tentatively, D is TRBD2 (6 bases). Trimming stripped 1 base from V and 1 base from J, with 7 bases between. Per germline, CDR1 MGHRA and CDR2 YSYEKL. The CDR3 runs 14 residues. The CDR3 protein is CASSQGDFQETQYF. As DNA, the CDR3 is TGCGCCAGCAGCCAAGGGGACTTCCAAGAGACCCAGTACTTC.